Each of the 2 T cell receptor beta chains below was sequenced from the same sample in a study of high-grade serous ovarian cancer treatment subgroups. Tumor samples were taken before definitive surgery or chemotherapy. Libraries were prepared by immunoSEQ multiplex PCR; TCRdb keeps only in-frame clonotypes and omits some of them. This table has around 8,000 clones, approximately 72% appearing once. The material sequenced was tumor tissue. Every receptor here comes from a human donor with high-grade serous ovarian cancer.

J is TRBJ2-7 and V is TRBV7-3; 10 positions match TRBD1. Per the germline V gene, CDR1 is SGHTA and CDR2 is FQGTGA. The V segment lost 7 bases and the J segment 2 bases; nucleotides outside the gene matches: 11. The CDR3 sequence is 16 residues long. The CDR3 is CASNRGTGTGAYEQYF. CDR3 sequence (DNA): TGTGCCAGCAACCGGGGGACCGGGACAGGGGCCTACGAGCAGTACTTC.

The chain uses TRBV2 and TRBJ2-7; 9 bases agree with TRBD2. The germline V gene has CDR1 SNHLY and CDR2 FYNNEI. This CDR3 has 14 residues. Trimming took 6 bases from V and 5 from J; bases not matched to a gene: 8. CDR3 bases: TGTGCCAGCAGGGAGGGGACTAGCTTAGACGAGCAGTACTTC. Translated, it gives CASREGTSLDEQYF.